Each of the 16 T cell receptor beta chains below was sequenced from the same sample in a study of blood T cell repertoires in COVID-19. Sequencing was performed with immunoSEQ multiplex PCR; in TCRdb, only in-frame clones are kept and a portion is missing. The table records under 200,000 clones, 75% to 90% of them present only once. Sample: PBMCs or T cells enriched from blood (not recorded which). The receptors stem from a woman between 50 and 59 years old who had recovered from COVID-19.

The rearrangement joins TRBV24-1 to TRBJ2-3; 13 bases are a match to TRBD2. The junction had 4 bases not matched to a gene; V was cut back by 4 bases and J by 1 base. The CDR3 length is 17 residues. Germline CDR1 is KGHDR and CDR2 is SFDVKD. The CDR3 DNA reads as TGTGCCACCAGTGACCCCACTAGCGGGAGGGGCACAGATACGCAGTATTTT. Its translation is CATSDPTSGRGTDTQYF.

The J gene is TRBJ1-6, the V gene TRBV30; D remains ambiguous. CDR1 and CDR2 (germline): GTSNPN, SVGIG (reference sequence). V was pared by 2 bases and J by 9 bases, with 23 bases between. This CDR3 contains 17 residues. In DNA form, the CDR3 reads TGTGCCTGGAGTCTTCCCCGTCTGACATATCAAGGTTCACCCCTCCACTTT. Translated: CAWSLPRLTYQGSPLHF.

In this sample, this clone turned up a few times. The V and J genes are TRBV5-1 and TRBJ2-3, with 7 bases matching TRBD1. Germline values: CDR1 SGHRS, CDR2 YFSETQ. The CDR3 is made up of 15 amino acids. After removal of 2 bases from V and 3 bases from J, the junction contained 6 bases not matched to a gene. The CDR3 reads CASSFTGVGTDTQYF. The CDR3 nucleotides are TGCGCCAGCAGCTTTACAGGGGTCGGGACAGATACGCAGTATTTT. The full variable domain, rest sourced from reference TRBV5-1 and TRBJ2-3, is KAGVTQTPRYLIKTRGQQVTLSCSPISGHRSVSWYQQTPGQGLQFLFEYFSETQRNKGNFPGRFSGRQFSNSRSEMNVSTLELGDSALYLCASSFTGVGTDTQYFGPGTRLTVL.

This chain connects TRBV27 to TRBJ2-7; a weak D match, TRBD2 (6 bases). Germline V gives CDR1 MNHEY, CDR2 SMNVEV (reference sequence). CDR3 length: 15 amino acids. The germline V and J ends were trimmed by 7 bases and 6 bases, with 22 bases remaining between them. CDR3 amino acids: CASTWSGASVAEQYV. The CDR3 DNA reads TGTGCCAGCACTTGGTCCGGGGCTAGCGTGGCCGAGCAGTACGTC.

V is TRBV11-3 and J is TRBJ1-2; 8 nucleotides line up with TRBD1. The ends lost 4 bases at V and 4 bases at J; junction bases unmatched: 5. The CDR3 runs 14 residues. Germline CDR1 and CDR2: SGHNT and YENEEA. CDR3 sequence: CASSSQGAGYGYTF. For the CDR3, the DNA is TGTGCCAGCAGCTCCCAGGGGGCCGGCTATGGCTACACCTTC.

V gene TRBV2 combines with J gene TRBJ2-7; 8 nucleotides match TRBD2. Germline trimming cut 5 bases from V and 5 bases from J; bases unmatched to any gene: 5. The CDR3 loop spans 13 amino acids. Germline CDR1 and CDR2: SNHLY and FYNNEI. This CDR3 reads CASSTFGGDEQYV. For the CDR3, the DNA is TGTGCCAGCAGTACGTTCGGGGGGGACGAGCAGTACGTC.

The chain joins TRBV5-1 to TRBJ1-2, with 7 positions matching TRBD1. With 2 bases clipped from V and 8 bases from J, the junction kept 12 bases outside the gene matches. Germline V CDR1 and CDR2: SGHRS, YFSETQ. The CDR3 sequence is 15 residues long. CDR3 region: CASSFRQGGLEGYTF. CDR3 nucleotides: TGCGCCAGCAGCTTCCGACAGGGCGGGCTGGAGGGCTACACCTTC.

The chain links TRBV6-1 to TRBJ1-5; the D gene is possibly TRBD1 (5 bases). The V gene lost 2 bases and the J gene lost 2 bases, with 13 bases spanning the gap. Germline CDR1 MNHNS, CDR2 SASEGT. The CDR3 totals 16 residues. In DNA, the CDR3 is TGTGCCAGCAGTGAAATCTATGGGACTGGCAATCAGCCCCAGCATTTT. It is translated as CASSEIYGTGNQPQHF.

This sequence joins TRBV9 and TRBJ1-3; D is ambiguous. Trimming took off 4 bases at V and 6 bases at J, with 17 bases between the two ends. This CDR3 comprises 15 residues. The germline V gene has CDR1 SGDLS and CDR2 YYNGEE. The CDR3 here is CASSSQPRNLNTIYF. In DNA form, the CDR3 reads TGTGCCAGCAGCTCCCAACCCAGGAATTTAAACACCATATATTTT. The full variable domain, completed using reference TRBV9 and TRBJ1-3, is DSGVTQTPKHLITATGQRVTLRCSPRSGDLSVYWYQQSLDQGLQFLIQYYNGEERAKGNILERFSAQQFPDLHSELNLSSLELGDSALYFCASSSQPRNLNTIYFGEGSWLTVV.

The chain couples TRBV19 to TRBJ2-5; TRBD2 matches at 8 bases. The CDR3 totals 14 residues. Germline trimming cut 7 bases from V and 3 bases from J; bases unmatched to any gene: 7. Germline V gene sequence: CDR1 LNHDA, CDR2 SQIVND (reference sequence). The CDR3, as DNA: TGTGCCAGTACCCGGGGGGGTCTGGAAGAGACCCAGTACTTC. Amino acid sequence: CASTRGGLEETQYF.

The chain is built from TRBV5-6 and TRBJ1-1, with D unresolved. V shed 0 bases and J shed 3 bases, with 12 bases lying between them. CDR3 length: 15 amino acids. The V gene's germline CDR1 is SGHDT and CDR2 YYEEEE. The chain's CDR3 is CASSLGGGVDTEAFF. The DNA of the CDR3 is TGTGCCAGCAGCTTGGGTGGCGGGGTAGACACTGAAGCTTTCTTT.

V gene TRBV7-3 combines with J gene TRBJ2-3; the match to TRBD1 covers 11 bases. This CDR3 contains 17 residues. V shed 5 bases and J 5 bases; nucleotides not matched to a gene: 12. CDR1 is SGHTA, CDR2 FQGTGA, per germline. This CDR3 reads CASSQTGTGGWLDTQYF. The CDR3 region has the DNA TGTGCCAGCAGCCAAACCGGGACAGGGGGGTGGTTAGATACGCAGTATTTT. Full variable domain (rest looked up from reference TRBV7-3 and TRBJ2-3): GAGVSQTPSNKVTEKGKYVELRCDPISGHTALYWYRQSLGQGPEFLIYFQGTGAADDSGLPNDRFFAVRPEGSVSTLKIQRTERGDSAVYLCASSQTGTGGWLDTQYFGPGTRLTVL.

The chain recombines TRBV18 with TRBJ1-5; D is unclear. V was trimmed by 3 bases and J by 2 bases, leaving 17 bases between them. In germline, CDR1 is KGHSH, CDR2 LQKENI. The CDR3 extends over 17 amino acids. DNA for the CDR3: TGTGCCAGCTCACCTCCGGGGTCTCTTGGTGGCAATCAGCCCCAGCATTTT. Its translation: CASSPPGSLGGNQPQHF.

The V gene is TRBV9, the J gene TRBJ2-1, with 9 nucleotides matching TRBD2. The CDR3 length is 15 residues. Trimming cost V 2 bases and J 6 bases; bases outside gene matches: 6. Germline V gene sequence: CDR1 SGDLS, CDR2 YYNGEE. The CDR3 nucleotides read TGTGCCAGCAGCGTCGGACTAGCGACCTCCAATGAGCAGTTCTTC. This gives the protein CASSVGLATSNEQFF.

This chain joins TRBV6-2 or TRBV6-3 and TRBJ1-5, with D possibly TRBD1 on 6 matching bases. V dropped 2 bases and J dropped 5 bases, with 19 bases sitting between them. The CDR3 spans 17 residues. Germline CDR1 MNHEY, CDR2 SVGEGT. CDR3 in DNA: TGTGCCAGCAGTTACCCAGGCCGGGGGGCGATGGATCAGCCCCAGCATTTT. Translation gives CASSYPGRGAMDQPQHF.

This clone was recorded at least ten times. The V call is TRBV4-3, the J call TRBJ1-2; TRBD1 matches 7 bases. V shed 0 bases, J shed 1 base, and the junction held 8 bases outside the gene matches. CDR3 length: 17 residues. Per the germline V gene, CDR1 is LGHNA and CDR2 is YSLEER. The CDR3 DNA reads as TGCGCCAGCAGCCAAGATTTCGGGACAGACATTAACTATGGCTACACCTTC. As protein: CASSQDFGTDINYGYTF.